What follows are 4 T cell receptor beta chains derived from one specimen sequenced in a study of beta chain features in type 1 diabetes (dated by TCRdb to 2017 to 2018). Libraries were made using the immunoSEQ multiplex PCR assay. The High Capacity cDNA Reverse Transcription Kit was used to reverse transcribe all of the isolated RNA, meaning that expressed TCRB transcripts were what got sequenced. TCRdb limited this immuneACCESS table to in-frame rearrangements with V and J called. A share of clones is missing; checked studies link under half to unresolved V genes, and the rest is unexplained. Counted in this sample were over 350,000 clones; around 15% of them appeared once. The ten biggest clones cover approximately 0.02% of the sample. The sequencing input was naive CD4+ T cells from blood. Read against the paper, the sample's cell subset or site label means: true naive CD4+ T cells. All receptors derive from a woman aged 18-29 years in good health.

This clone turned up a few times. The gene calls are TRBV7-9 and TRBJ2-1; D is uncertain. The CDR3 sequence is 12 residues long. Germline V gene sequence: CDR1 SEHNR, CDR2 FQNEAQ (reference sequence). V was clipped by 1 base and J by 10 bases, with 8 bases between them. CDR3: CASSLGWPEQFF. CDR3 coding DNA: TGTGCCAGCAGCTTAGGGTGGCCGGAGCAGTTCTTC.

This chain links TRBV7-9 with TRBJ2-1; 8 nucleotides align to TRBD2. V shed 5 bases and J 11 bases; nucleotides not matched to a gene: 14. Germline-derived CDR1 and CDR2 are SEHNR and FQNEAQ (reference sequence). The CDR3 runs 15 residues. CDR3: CASSLTSGSRAQQFF. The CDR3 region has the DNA TGTGCCAGCAGCCTCACCAGCGGGAGTAGGGCCCAGCAGTTCTTC.

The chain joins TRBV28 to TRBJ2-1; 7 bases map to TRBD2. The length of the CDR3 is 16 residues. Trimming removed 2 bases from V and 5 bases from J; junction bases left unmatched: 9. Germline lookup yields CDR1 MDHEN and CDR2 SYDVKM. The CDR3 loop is CASSLSVASGNNEQFF. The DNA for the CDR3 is TGTGCCAGCAGTTTAAGTGTGGCTAGCGGTAACAATGAGCAGTTCTTC.

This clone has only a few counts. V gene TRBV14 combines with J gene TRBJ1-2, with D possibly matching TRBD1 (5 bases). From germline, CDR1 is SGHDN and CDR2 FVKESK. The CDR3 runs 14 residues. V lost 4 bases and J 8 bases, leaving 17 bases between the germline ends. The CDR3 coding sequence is TGTGCCAGCAGCCCTTCTACAACCCGGGGGGGCTACACCTTC. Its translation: CASSPSTTRGGYTF.